This T cell receptor beta chain was recorded in a study of blood T cell repertoires in COVID-19. Here immunoSEQ multiplex PCR was the method, and the copy in TCRdb shows in-frame clones only, minus some. The top ten clones hold 7.4% of a sample with some 230,000 clones, around 83% of them seen once. The specimen sequenced was peripheral blood. This TCR was sampled from a woman in her fifties or sixties with acute or convalescent COVID-19.

The CDR3 sequence: CASGTGVNTEAFF. Here the CDR3 DNA reads TGTGCCAGTGGCACAGGGGTGAACACTGAAGCTTTCTTT. The chain links TRBV19 to TRBJ1-1; TRBD1 aligns across 7 bases. This CDR3 contains 13 residues. Looked up from germline, CDR1 is LNHDA and CDR2 is SQIVND (reference sequence). Trimming took 8 bases from V and 0 from J; bases not matched to a gene: 3. Looking up the rest from reference TRBV19 and TRBJ1-1 gives the full variable domain: DGGITQSPKYLFRKEGQNVTLSCEQNLNHDAMYWYRQDPGQGLRLIYYSQIVNDFQKGDIAEGYSVSREKKESFPLTVTSAQKNPTAFYLCASGTGVNTEAFFGQGTRLTVV.